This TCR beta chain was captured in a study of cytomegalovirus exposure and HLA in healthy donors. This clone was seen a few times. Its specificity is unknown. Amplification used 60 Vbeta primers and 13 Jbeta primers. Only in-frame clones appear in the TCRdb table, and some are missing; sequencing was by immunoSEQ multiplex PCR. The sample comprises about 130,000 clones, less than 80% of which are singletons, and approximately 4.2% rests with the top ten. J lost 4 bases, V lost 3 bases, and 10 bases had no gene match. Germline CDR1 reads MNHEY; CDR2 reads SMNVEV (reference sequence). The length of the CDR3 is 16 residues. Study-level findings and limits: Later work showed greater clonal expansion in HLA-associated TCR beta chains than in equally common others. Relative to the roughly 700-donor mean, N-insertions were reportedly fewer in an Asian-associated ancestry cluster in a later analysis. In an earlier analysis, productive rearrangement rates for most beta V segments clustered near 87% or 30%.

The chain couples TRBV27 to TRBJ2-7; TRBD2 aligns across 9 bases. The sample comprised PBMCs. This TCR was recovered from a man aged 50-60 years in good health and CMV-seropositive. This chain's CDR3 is CASSLARSGRGYEQYF. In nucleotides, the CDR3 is TGTGCCAGCAGTTTGGCTCGTAGCGGGAGAGGTTACGAGCAGTACTTC.